This T cell receptor (beta chain) derives from a study of identical twins. V was trimmed by 5 bases and J by 7 bases, leaving 18 bases between them. This CDR3 contains 15 residues. Germline CDR1 SGHTA, CDR2 FQGNSA. Each CDR3 protein is one row after TCRdb ran MiXCR on the 5' RACE reads. The sample records 500,000 to 550,000 distinct CDR3 sequences, more than 20% being singletons. The same data also went into a second study, on yellow fever vaccine responses in identical twins. This second report adds: Twins reportedly showed a vaccine T cell response that seemed partly convergent and partly personalized.

This chain uses TRBV7-2 with TRBJ2-1; maybe TRBD2 (5 bases). The receptor was derived from a woman between 18 and 30 years old in good health. The sample was CD4+ T cells sorted from blood. CDR3 bases: TGTGCCAGCAGCCCAATAGCGAGTCGTTGGAATGAGCAGTTCTTC. It yields the protein CASSPIASRWNEQFF.